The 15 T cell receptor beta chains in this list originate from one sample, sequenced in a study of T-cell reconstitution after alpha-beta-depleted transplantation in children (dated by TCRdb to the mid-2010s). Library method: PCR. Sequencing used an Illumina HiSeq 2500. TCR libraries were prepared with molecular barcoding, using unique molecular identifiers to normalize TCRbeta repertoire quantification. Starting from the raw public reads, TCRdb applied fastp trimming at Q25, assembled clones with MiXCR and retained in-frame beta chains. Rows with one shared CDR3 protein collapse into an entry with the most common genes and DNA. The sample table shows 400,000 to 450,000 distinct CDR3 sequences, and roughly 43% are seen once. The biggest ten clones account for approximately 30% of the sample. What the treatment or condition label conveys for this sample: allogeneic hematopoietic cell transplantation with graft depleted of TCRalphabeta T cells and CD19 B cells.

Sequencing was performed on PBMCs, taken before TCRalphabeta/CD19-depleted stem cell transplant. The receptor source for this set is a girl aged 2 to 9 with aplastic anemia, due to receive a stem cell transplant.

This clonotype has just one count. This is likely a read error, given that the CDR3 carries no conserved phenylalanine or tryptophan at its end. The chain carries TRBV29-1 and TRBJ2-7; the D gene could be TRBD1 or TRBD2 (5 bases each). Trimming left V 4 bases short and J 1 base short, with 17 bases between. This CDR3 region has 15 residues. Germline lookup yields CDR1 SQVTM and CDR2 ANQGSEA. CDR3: CSVVGDQLGSYEQYS. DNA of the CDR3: TGCAGCGTTGTGGGGGATCAACTGGGGTCCTACGAGCAGTACTCC.

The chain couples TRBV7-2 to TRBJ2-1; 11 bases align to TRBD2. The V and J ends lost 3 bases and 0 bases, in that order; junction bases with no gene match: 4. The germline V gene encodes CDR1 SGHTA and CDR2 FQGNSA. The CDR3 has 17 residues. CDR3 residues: CASSLVSGGASYNEQFF. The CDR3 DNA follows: TGTGCCAGCAGCTTGGTTAGCGGGGGGGCCTCCTACAATGAGCAGTTCTTC.

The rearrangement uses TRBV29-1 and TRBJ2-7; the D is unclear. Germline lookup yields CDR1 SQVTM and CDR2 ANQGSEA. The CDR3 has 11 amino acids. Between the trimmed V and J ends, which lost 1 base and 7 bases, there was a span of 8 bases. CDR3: CSVEAGSEQYF. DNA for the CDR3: TGCAGCGTTGAAGCCGGGTCTGAGCAGTACTTC.

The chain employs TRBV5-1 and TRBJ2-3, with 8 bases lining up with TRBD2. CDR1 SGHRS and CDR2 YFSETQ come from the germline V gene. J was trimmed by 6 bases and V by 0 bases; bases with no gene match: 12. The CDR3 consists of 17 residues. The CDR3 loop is CASSLAGDRGLGDTQYF. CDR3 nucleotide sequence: TGCGCCAGCAGCTTGGCTGGGGACCGGGGACTAGGGGATACGCAGTATTTT.

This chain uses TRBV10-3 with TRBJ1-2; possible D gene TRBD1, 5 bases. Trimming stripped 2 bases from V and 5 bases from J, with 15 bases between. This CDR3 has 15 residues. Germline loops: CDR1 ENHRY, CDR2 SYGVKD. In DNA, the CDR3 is TGTGCCATCAGTGAGAGCGTCAGGGAGAGTTATGGCTACACCTTC. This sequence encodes CAISESVRESYGYTF.

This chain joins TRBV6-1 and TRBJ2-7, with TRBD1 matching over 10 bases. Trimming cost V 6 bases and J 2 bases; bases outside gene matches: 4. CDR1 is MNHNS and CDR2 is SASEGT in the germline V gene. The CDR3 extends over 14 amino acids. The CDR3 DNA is TGTGCCAGCAGAGGACAGGGGGGCGCCTACGAGCAGTACTTC. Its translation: CASRGQGGAYEQYF.

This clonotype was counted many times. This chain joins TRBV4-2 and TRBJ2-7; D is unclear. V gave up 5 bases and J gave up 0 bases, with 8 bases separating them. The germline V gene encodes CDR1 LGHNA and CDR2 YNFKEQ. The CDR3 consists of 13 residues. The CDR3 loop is CASSSTVSYEQYF. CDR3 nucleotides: TGTGCCAGCAGCTCAACAGTCTCCTACGAGCAGTACTTC.

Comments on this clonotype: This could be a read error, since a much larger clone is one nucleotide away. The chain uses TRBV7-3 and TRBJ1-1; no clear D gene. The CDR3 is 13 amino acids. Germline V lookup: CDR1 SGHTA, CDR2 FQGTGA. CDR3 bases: TGTACCAGCAGCTCCCAACAGAACACTGAAGCTTTCTTT. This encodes CTSSSQQNTEAFF.

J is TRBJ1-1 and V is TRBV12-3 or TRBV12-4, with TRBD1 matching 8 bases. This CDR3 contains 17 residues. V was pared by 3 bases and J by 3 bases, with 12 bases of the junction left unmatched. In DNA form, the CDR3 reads TGTGCCAGCAGTTTCAGGGGGCCCACGAAGAGGTACACTGAAGCTTTCTTT. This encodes CASSFRGPTKRYTEAFF.

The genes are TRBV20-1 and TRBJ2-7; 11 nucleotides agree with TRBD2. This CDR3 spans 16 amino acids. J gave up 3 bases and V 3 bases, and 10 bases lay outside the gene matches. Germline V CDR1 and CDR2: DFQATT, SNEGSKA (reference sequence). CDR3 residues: CSASPFLAGGLYEQYF. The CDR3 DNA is TGCAGTGCTAGCCCCTTTCTAGCGGGGGGACTCTACGAGCAGTACTTC.

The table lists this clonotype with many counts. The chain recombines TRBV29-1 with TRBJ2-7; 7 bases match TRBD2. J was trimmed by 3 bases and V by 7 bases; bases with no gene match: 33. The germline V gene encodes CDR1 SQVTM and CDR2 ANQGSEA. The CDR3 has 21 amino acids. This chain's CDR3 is CSAAARSLRLLAIHSLYEQYF. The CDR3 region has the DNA TGCAGCGCTGCCGCCCGAAGTTTGAGGTTACTAGCGATACACAGCCTCTACGAGCAGTACTTC.

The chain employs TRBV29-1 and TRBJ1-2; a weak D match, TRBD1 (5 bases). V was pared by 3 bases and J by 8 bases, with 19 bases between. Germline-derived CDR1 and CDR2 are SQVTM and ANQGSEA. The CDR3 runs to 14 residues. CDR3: CSVDVGQGVGGYTF. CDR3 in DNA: TGCAGCGTTGACGTAGGGCAGGGAGTTGGCGGCTACACCTTC.

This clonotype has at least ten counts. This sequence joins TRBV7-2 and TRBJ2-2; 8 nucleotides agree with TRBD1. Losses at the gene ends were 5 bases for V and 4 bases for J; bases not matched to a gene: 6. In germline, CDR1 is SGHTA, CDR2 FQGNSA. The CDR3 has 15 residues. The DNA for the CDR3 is TGTGCCAGCAGCCCGGGACAGGAAATCACCGGGGAGCTGTTTTTT. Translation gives CASSPGQEITGELFF. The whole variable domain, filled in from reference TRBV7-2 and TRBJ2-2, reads GAGVSQSPSNKVTEKGKDVELRCDPISGHTALYWYRQSLGQGLEFLIYFQGNSAPDKSGLPSDRFSAERTGGSVSTLTIQRTQQEDSAVYLCASSPGQEITGELFFGEGSRLTVL.

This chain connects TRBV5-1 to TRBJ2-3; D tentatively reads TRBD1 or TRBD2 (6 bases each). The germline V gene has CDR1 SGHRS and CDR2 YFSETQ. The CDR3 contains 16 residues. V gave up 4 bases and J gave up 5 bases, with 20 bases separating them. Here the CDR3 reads CASSPRGLNTGDTQYF. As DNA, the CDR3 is TGCGCCAGCAGCCCCCGGGGGCTGAACACAGGAGATACGCAGTATTTT.

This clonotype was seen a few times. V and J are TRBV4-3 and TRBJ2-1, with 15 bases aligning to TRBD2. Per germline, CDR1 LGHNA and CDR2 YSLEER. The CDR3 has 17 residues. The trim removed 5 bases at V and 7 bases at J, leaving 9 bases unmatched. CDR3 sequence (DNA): TGCGCCAGCAGCTCCCAAGGCGGACTAGCGGGGGGGAATGAGCAGTTCTTC. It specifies CASSSQGGLAGGNEQFF.